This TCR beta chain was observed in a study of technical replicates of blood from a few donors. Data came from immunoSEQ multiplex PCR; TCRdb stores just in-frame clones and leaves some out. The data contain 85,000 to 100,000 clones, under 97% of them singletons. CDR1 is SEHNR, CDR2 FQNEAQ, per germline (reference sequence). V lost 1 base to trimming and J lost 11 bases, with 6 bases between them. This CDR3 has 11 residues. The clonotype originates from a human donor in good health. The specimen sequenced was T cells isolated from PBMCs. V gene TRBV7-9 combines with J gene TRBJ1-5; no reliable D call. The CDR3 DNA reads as TGTGCCAGCAGCTTAGGGGAGGCCCAGCATTTT. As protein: CASSLGEAQHF. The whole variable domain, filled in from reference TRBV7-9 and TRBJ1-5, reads DTGVSQNPRHKITKRGQNVTFRCDPISEHNRLYWYRQTLGQGPEFLTYFQNEAQLEKSRLLSDRFSAERPKGSFSTLEIQRTEQGDSAMYLCASSLGEAQHFGDGTRLSIL.